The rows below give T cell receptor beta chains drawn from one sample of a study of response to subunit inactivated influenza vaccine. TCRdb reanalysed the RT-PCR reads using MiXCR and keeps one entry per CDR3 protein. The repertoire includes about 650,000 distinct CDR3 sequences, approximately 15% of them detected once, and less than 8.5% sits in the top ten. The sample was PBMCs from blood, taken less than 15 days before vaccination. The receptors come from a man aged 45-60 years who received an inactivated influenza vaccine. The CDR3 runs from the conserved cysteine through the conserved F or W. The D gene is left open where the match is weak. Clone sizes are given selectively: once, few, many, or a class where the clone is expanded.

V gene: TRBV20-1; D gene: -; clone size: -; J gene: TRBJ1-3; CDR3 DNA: TGCAGTGCTAGGAACGGGCCGGCTGGAAACACCATATATTTT; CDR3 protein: CSARNGPAGNTIYF
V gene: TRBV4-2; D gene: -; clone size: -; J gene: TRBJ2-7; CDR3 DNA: TGTGCCAGCAGCCAAGCGGGACATGCCTCCTACGAGCAGTACTTC; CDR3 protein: CASSQAGHASYEQYF
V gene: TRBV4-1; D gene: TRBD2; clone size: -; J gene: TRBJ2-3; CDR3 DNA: TGCGCCAGCAGCCGCCTGGGACTAGCGACGGGGTCAGATACGCAGTATTTT; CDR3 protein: CASSRLGLATGSDTQYF
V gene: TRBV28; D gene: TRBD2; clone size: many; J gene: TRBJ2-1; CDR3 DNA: TGTGCCAGCAGCTGGGGACTAGCGGGAGGGATAACCTACAATGAGCAGTTCTTC; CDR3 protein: CASSWGLAGGITYNEQFF
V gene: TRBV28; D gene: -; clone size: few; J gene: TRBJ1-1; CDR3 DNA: TGTGCCAGCAGTCCTCGGAGGCTTGCGCTGAACACTGAAGCTTTCTTT; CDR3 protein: CASSPRRLALNTEAFF
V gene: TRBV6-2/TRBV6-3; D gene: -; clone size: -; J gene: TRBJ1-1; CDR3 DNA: TGTGCCAGCAGTTACGTTGCGAACACTGAAGCTTTCTTT; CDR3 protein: CASSYVANTEAFF
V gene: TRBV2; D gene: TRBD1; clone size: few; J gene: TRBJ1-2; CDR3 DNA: TGTGCCAGCAGCCCCCTGGACAGGGGGCTTGGCTACACCTTC; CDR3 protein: CASSPLDRGLGYTF
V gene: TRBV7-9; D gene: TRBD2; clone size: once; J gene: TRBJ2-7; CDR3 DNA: TGTGCCAGCAGCCCCCGCCCCCGGGGGGGCTTCTACGAGCAGTACTTC; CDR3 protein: CASSPRPRGGFYEQYF
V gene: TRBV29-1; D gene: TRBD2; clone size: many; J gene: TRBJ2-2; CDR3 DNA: TGCAGCGTTGAAATAGGGACTAGCGGTGCCACCGGGGAGCTGTTTTTT; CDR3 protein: CSVEIGTSGATGELFF
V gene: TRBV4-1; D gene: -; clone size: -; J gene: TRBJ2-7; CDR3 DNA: TGCGCCAGCAGCGAAGGACTAGACAGGGAGTACGAGCAGTACTTC; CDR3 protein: CASSEGLDREYEQYF
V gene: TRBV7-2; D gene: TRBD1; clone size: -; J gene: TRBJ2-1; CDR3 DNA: TGTGCCAGCAGCCCGCGACAGGGGCCGGGTGAGCAGTTCTTC; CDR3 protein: CASSPRQGPGEQFF
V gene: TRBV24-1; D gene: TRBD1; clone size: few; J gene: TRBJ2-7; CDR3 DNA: TGTGCCACCAGTGAGGCCGGGACAGGATACGAGCAGTACTTC; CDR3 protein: CATSEAGTGYEQYF
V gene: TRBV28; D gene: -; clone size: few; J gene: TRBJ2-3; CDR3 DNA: TGTGCCAGCAGTGTAGGCTCGCGGTACACAGATACGCAGTATTTT; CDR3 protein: CASSVGSRYTDTQYF
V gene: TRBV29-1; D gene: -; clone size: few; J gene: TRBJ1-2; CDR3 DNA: TGCAGCGTCGCTCAGCAGCCTAACTATGGCTACACCTTC; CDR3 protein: CSVAQQPNYGYTF
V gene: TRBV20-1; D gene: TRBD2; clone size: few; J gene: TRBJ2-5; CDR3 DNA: TGCAGTGCTAGATTGGGACTAGTGACGGGACAAGAGACCCAGTACTTC; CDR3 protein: CSARLGLVTGQETQYF
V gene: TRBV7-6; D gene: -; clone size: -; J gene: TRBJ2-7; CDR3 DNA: TGTGCCAGCAGCCCCATGACAGAGAAGGACTACTACGAGCAGTACTTC; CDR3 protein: CASSPMTEKDYYEQYF
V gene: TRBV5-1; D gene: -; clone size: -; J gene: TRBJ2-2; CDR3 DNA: TGCGCCAGCAGCTTAGCCTTCTCTAACACCGGGGAGCTGTTTTTT; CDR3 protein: CASSLAFSNTGELFF
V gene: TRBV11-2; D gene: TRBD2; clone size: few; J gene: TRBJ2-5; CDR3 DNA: TGTGCCAGCAGCCCAGTGGGACTAGCGGACTCGAAGACCCAGTACTTC; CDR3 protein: CASSPVGLADSKTQYF
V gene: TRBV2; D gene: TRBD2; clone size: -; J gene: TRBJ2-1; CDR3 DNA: TGTGCCAGCAGTGAGGGACTAGCGGGAAGGGGGGAGCAGTTCTTC; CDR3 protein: CASSEGLAGRGEQFF
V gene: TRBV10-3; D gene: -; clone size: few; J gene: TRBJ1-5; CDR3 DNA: TGTGCCATCGGGCCGATCAATCAGCCCCAGCATTTT; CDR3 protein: CAIGPINQPQHF
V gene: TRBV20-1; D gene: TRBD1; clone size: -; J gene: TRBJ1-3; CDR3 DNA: TGCAGTGCTAGGCCCCCTCTCGACAGGGGAGGAAACACCATATATTTT; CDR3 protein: CSARPPLDRGGNTIYF
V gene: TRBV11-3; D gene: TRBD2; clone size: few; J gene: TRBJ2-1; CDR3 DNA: TGTGCCAGCAGCTCGAGGACTAGCGGGGCTTACAATGAGCAGTTCTTC; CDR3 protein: CASSSRTSGAYNEQFF
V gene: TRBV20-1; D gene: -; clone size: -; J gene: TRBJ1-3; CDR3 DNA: TGCAGTGCTAGAGAAATGGGCCGGCGCTCTGGAAACACCATATATTTT; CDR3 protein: CSAREMGRRSGNTIYF
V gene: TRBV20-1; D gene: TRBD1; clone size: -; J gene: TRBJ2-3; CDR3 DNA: TGCAGTGCTAGAGTCTATACCCTCACAGGGGCCCACACAGATACGCAGTATTTT; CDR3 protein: CSARVYTLTGAHTDTQYF
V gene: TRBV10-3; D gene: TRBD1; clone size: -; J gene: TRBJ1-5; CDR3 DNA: TGTGCCACCACACAGGGGCGAGGGAACAATCAGCCCCAGCATTTT; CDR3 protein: CATTQGRGNNQPQHF
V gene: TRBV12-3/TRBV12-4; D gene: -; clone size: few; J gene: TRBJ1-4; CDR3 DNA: TGTGCCAGCAGGGTCGGGACCTTTAATGAAAAACTGTTTTTT; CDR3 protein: CASRVGTFNEKLFF
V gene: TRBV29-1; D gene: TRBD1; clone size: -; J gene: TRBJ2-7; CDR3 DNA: TGCAGCATTGGGGACAGCTCCTACGAGCAGTACTTC; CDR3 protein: CSIGDSSYEQYF
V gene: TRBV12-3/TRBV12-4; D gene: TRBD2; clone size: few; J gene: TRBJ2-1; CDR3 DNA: TGTGCCAGCACCCTAGGGCGGGAGAATGAGCAGTTCTTC; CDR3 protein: CASTLGRENEQFF
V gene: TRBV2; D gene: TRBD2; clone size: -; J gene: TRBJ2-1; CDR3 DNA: TGTGCCAGCATCCGGCGGGAGGGCCTGAATGAGCAGTTCTTC; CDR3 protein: CASIRREGLNEQFF
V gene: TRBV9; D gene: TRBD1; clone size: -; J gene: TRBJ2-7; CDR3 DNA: TGTGCCAGCAGCGCGGGACAGGGTGGTATTGTCTACGAGCAGTACTTC; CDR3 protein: CASSAGQGGIVYEQYF
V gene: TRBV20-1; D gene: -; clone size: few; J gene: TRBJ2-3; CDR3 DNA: TGCAGTGCTATGGCGCTGCAGGGTGGCACAGATACGCAGTATTTT; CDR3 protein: CSAMALQGGTDTQYF
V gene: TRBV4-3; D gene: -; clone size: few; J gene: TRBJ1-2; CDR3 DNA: TGCGCCAGCAAATTGACGGTGATCAACTATGGCTACACCTTC; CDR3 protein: CASKLTVINYGYTF
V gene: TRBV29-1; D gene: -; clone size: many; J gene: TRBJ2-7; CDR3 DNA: TGCAGCGTACAGAGGGCTGTCGTCGACGAGCAGTACTTC; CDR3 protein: CSVQRAVVDEQYF
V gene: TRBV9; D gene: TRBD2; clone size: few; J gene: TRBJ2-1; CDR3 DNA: TGTGCCAGCAGCGTAGTACCCCACGGACTAGCGGGAGACAATGAGCAGTTCTTC; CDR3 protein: CASSVVPHGLAGDNEQFF
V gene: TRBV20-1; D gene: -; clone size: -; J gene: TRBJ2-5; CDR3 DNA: TGCAGTGCTCTCCCCCCACAGGCGTCAAGAGAGACCCAGTACTTC; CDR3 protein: CSALPPQASRETQYF
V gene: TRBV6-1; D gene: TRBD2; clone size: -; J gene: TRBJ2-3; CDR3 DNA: TGTGCCAGCCTCCGGGGGGTTACGACAGATACGCAGTATTTT; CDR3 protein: CASLRGVTTDTQYF
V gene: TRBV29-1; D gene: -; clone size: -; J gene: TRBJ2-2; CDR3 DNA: TGCAGCGTTGAAACGGCAGCCACCGGGGAGCTGTTTTTT; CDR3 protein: CSVETAATGELFF
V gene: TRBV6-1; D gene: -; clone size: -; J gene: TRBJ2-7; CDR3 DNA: TGTGCCAGCAGCCTTGGGACGGTAGCCTACGAGCAGTACTTC; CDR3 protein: CASSLGTVAYEQYF
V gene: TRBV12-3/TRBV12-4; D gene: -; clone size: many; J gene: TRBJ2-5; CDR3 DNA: TGTGCCAGCAGCCTGGACTTCGGGGTAGAGACCCAGTACTTC; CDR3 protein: CASSLDFGVETQYF
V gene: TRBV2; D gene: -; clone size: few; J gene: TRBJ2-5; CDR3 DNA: TGTGCCAGCGGATTAAGCAGCTTCCAAGAGACCCAGTACTTC; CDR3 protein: CASGLSSFQETQYF
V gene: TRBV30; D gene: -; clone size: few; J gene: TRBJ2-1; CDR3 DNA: TGTGCCTGGAGTGTACCGAACTACAATGAGCAGTTCTTC; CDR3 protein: CAWSVPNYNEQFF
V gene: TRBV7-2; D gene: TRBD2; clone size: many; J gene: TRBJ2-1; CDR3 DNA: TGTGCCAGCAGCTTAGCGGCGGGGGTCAATGAGCAGTTCTTC; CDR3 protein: CASSLAAGVNEQFF
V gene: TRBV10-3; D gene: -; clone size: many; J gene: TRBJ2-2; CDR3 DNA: TGTGCCATCAGTGAGTCGGGACGGGGAGATGGCGGGGAGCTGTTTTTT; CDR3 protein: CAISESGRGDGGELFF
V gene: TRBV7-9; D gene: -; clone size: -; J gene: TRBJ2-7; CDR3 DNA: TGTGCCAGCAGCTCCATCAGGGGAAGCTCCTACGAGCAGTACTTC; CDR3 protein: CASSSIRGSSYEQYF
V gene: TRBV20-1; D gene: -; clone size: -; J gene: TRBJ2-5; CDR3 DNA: TGCAGTGCTAGAGATCGCGCCGGGTACCAAGAGACCCAGTACTTC; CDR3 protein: CSARDRAGYQETQYF
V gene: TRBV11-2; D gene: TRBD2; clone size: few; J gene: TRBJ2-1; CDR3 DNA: TGTGCCAGCAGCTTAGTTTTCCCTAGCGGGGGCGAGGTCTATGAGCAGTTCTTC; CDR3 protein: CASSLVFPSGGEVYEQFF
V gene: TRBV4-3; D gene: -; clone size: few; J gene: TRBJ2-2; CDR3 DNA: TGCGCCAGCAGCCTGAAATTGGGTTATGACACCGGGGAGCTGTTTTTT; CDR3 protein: CASSLKLGYDTGELFF
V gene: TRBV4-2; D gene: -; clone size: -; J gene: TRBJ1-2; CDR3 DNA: TGTGCCAGCAGCCAAGGAGCAGGGACTTCCCTCGGCTACACCTTC; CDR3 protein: CASSQGAGTSLGYTF
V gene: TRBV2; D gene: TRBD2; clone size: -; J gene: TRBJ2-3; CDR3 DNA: TGTGCCAGCAGTAAACCGGGACTACTCACCACAGATACGCAGTATTTT; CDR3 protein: CASSKPGLLTTDTQYF
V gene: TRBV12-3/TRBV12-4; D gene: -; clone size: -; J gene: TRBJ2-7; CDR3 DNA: TGTGCCAGCAGTTTTTTGGGGCGCGAGCAGTACTTC; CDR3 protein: CASSFLGREQYF
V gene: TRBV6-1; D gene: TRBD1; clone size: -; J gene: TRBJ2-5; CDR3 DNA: TGTGCCAGCAGGGAGACAGGGGGCGGGGAGACCCAGTACTTC; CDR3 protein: CASRETGGGETQYF
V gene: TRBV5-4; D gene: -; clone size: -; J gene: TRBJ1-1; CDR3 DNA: TGTGCCAGCAGCTTGGGTGGAGGAATAACTGAAGCTTTCTTT; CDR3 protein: CASSLGGGITEAFF
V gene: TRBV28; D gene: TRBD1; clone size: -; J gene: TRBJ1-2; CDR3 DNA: TGTGCCAGCAGGGGGACAGTTTATGGCTACACCTTC; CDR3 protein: CASRGTVYGYTF
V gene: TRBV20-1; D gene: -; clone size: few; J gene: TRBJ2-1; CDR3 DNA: TGCAGTGCTCCTACAGGAACCTACGGCAATGAGCAGTTCTTC; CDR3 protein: CSAPTGTYGNEQFF
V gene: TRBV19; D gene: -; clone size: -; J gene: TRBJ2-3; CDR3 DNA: TGTGCCAGTAGTCCCACGACCAATCTGCAGGGCACAGATACGCAGTATTTT; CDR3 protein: CASSPTTNLQGTDTQYF
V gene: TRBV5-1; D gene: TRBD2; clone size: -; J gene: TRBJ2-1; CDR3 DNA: TGCGCCAGCAGCTTGATCCAGCGGGGGGCTTCCTACAATGAGCAGTTCTTC; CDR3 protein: CASSLIQRGASYNEQFF
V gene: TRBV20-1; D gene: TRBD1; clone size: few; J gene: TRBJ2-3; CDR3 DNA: TGCAGTGCGAGTCCGGGACAGGGGGCGAGAGATACGCAGTATTTT; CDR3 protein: CSASPGQGARDTQYF
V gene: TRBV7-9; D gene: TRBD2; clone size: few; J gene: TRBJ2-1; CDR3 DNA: TGTGCCAGCAGCGCGACGGGACTAGCGGGTTACAATGAGCAGTTCTTC; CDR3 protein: CASSATGLAGYNEQFF
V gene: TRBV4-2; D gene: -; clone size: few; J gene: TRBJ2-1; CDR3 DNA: TGTGCCAGCAGCCAGACTGTAAAAGACAATGAGCAGTTCTTC; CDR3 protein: CASSQTVKDNEQFF